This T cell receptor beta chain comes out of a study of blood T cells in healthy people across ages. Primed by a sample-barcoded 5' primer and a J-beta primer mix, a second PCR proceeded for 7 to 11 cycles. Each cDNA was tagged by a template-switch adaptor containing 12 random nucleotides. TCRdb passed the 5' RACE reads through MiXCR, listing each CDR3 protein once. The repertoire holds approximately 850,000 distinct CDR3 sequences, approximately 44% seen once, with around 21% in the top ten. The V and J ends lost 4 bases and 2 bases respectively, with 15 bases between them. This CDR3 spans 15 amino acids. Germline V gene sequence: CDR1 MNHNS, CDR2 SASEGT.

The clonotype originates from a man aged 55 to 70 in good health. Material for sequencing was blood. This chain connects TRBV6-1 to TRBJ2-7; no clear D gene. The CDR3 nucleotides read TGTGCCAGCAGTGGCAGCACTGGGTCGGCCTACGAGCAGTACTTC. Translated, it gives CASSGSTGSAYEQYF.